This TCR beta chain was identified in a study of blood T cell repertoires in COVID-19 (dated by TCRdb to 2020 to 2022). Concerning the study at large: Samples covering the acute and convalescent phases of COVID-19 were provided by collaborators in the United States, Italy and Spain. The repertoires were released in a freely available public database meant as a resource for research on the immune response to SARS-CoV-2. HLA class I and class II types, where available, came from metadata supplied by the sample provider rather than from assay-based typing. A de-identified subject ID, COVID-19 status, age in years and sex were almost always included in the sample metadata. Samples were obtained from the ongoing ImmuneRACE study (first 160 participants) and from 950 to 1,500 subjects provided by 6 global collaborators. Subjects who had been exposed to COVID-19, were actively infected with it, or had recovered from it provided the deeply sampled blood TCRbeta repertoires that made up the dataset. The material from the prospective study consisted of cDNA or gDNA derived from T cells, B-cell-depleted T cells, or PBMCs.

In the prospective study, participants were about 18 to 90 years old, resided in approximately 22 geographic areas of the United States, and were enrolled through a virtual design. To assign participants to cohorts, the prospective study relied on clinical history that participants themselves reported in a screening survey and a study questionnaire. In the prospective study, mobile phlebotomists collected whole blood, serum and a nasopharyngeal or oropharyngeal swab from each participant. Over a roughly 2-month period, participants in the prospective study had the option of providing additional blood draws and questionnaires. Before DNA extraction, prospective study blood samples were shipped either frozen or at room temperature. TCRbeta CDR3 regions were amplified from genomic DNA by means of the immunoSEQ Assay, a bias-controlled multiplex PCR. As for the authors' bioinformatics: The number of nucleated cells in each sample was estimated by amplification of reference gene primers within the assay. To quantify the absolute abundance of each unique TCRbeta CDR3 rearrangement, sequence reads were collapsed and filtered. For each sample, productive Simpson clonality was calculated as the square root of Simpson's diversity index across productive rearrangements. TCRdb's version of the immuneACCESS table is confined to in-frame rearrangements and falls short of the full clone set. An unresolved V gene accounts for under half of the shortfall where checked; the remainder is of unknown origin. The D gene and trimming were derived from the DNA, and the V and J assignments and clone size from that table. Recorded for this sample are a few hundred thousand clones; approximately 88% of them occurred a single time. The top ten clonotypes cover roughly 1.2% of the sample.

V lost 1 base and J lost 5 bases; the stretch between them is 8 bases long. The germline V gene (reference sequence) specifies SEHNR as CDR1 and FQNEAQ as CDR2. Including the terminal cysteine and phenylalanine, the CDR3 comprises 13 residues. The retained sequence is limited to the CDR3, 39 bases, with the frame set at the first base. To note about this clone: Its antigen target is currently unknown. No per-base quality is available; no much larger clone lies one base away.

What the work shows at the level of the full study, not this receptor alone: How much clinical and demographic metadata was included differed by source and by participant, and the metadata was provided uncurated.

Sequences were obtained from PBMCs or T cells enriched from blood (not recorded which). The sequence came from a woman aged 40 to 55 with acute COVID-19. This chain joins TRBV7-9 to TRBJ1-1, with the D gene too uncertain to name. The CDR3 in this case is CASSLVLETEAFF. The nucleotide sequence reads as follows: TGTGCCAGCAGCTTAGTTTTGGAGACTGAAGCTTTCTTT.